Detailed here is one T cell receptor beta chain. CDR3 length: 12 residues. CDR1 is SGHRS and CDR2 is YFSETQ in the germline V gene. The trim removed 8 bases at V and 4 bases at J, leaving 4 bases unmatched. Libraries were prepared by immunoSEQ multiplex PCR; TCRdb keeps only in-frame clonotypes and omits some of them. The sample comprises about 24,000 clones, more than 75% of which are singletons, and less than 30% rests with the top ten. This entry is derived from a study of T cells in localized non-small cell lung cancer. The sequencing here drew on peripheral blood, taken before any cancer treatment. The receptor comes from a male donor at least 60 years old with stage I squamous cell lung carcinoma. V and J are TRBV5-1 and TRBJ2-7; 9 bases align to TRBD2. CDR3 DNA sequence: TGCGCCAGTCCGGGACTAGCATACGAGCAGTACTTC. This encodes CASPGLAYEQYF.